The 20 T cell receptor beta chains below were found in one sample sequenced in a study of blood T cells in healthy people across ages. Using a J-beta primer mix together with a sample-barcoded 5' primer, a second PCR was run for about 7 to 12 cycles. TCRdb passed the 5' RACE reads through MiXCR, listing each CDR3 protein once. The sample includes approximately 700,000 distinct CDR3 sequences, approximately 31% of them seen just once. Material: blood. The receptors originated from a woman older than 75 in good health.

This chain links TRBV30 with TRBJ2-7, with no clear D. Deletions cut 2 bases from V and 0 bases from J, with 11 bases between. Per germline, CDR1 GTSNPN and CDR2 SVGIG (reference sequence). This CDR3 is built from 14 residues. The CDR3: CAWSPLRTSYEQYF. DNA for the CDR3: TGTGCCTGGAGTCCCCTGCGGACCTCCTACGAGCAGTACTTC. Filled out from reference TRBV30 and TRBJ2-7, the complete variable domain reads SQTIHQWPATLVQPVGSPLSLECTVEGTSNPNLYWYRQAAGRGLQLLFYSVGIGQISSEVPQNLSASRPQDRQFILSSKKLLLSDSGFYLCAWSPLRTSYEQYFGPGTRLTVT.

Remarks on this clonotype: At one end the junction does not follow the germline gene, possibly because of a read error. The V gene is TRBV4-3, the J gene TRBJ1-2; D is undetermined. The CDR3 runs to 15 residues. Germline CDR1 LGHNA, CDR2 YSLEER. In DNA, the CDR3 is TGCGCCAGCAGCCAAGGACGGGAGTATCCTTATGACTACACCTTC. Protein: CASSQGREYPYDYTF.

This clonotype has a count of ten or more. The V and J genes are TRBV20-1 and TRBJ1-2, with 7 bases identical to TRBD1. There are 14 residues in the CDR3. The V and J ends lost 1 base and 4 bases, in that order; junction bases with no gene match: 6. CDR1 and CDR2 (germline): DFQATT, SNEGSKA (reference sequence). Written as DNA, the CDR3 is TGCAGTGCTAGAGTGGGACAGCCTTCCTATGGCTACACCTTC. Translated, it gives CSARVGQPSYGYTF.

This clonotype has a count of ten or more. V is TRBV7-3 and J is TRBJ2-6; D uncertain. Per the germline V gene, CDR1 is SGHTA and CDR2 is FQGTGA. V was shortened by 1 base and J by 0 bases, with 4 bases between the two germline ends. This CDR3 is 15 amino acids long. The CDR3 loop is CASSLNPSGANVLTF. In nucleotides, the CDR3 is TGTGCCAGCAGCTTAAACCCCTCTGGGGCCAACGTCCTGACTTTC.

As regards this clonotype: This may arise from a read error, as a much more abundant clone is one base away. V and J are TRBV11-3 and TRBJ2-1, with D unclear. Germline lookup yields CDR1 SGHNT and CDR2 YENEEA. The CDR3 runs to 13 residues. The CDR3 DNA reads as TGTGCCAGTCGGGCAGGAGAGAAGAATGAGCACTTCTTC. This sequence encodes CASRAGEKNEHFF.

Remarks on this clonotype: A much larger clone differs from this one at a single base, so this may be a read error. The chain uses TRBV7-2 and TRBJ2-2; the D gene could be TRBD1 or TRBD2 (6 bases each). The CDR3 sequence is 15 residues long. CDR1 is SGHTA, CDR2 FQGNSA, per germline. The DNA of the CDR3 is TGTGCCAGCAGCTTTTCAGGGGCGGGGACCGGGGAGCGGTTTTTT. Encoded protein: CASSFSGAGTGERFF.

This clonotype was detected a few times. V usage is TRBV29-1 and J usage is TRBJ2-5; 7 bases fit TRBD2. V was pared by 0 bases and J by 3 bases, with 4 bases of the junction left unmatched. This CDR3 region has 14 residues. Per the germline V gene, CDR1 is SQVTM and CDR2 is ANQGSEA. The CDR3 DNA is TGCAGCGTTGAAGATCGGGGAGGGAAAGAGACCCAGTACTTC. Encoded protein: CSVEDRGGKETQYF. The variable domain in full, completed from reference TRBV29-1 and TRBJ2-5, reads SAVISQKPSRDICQRGTSLTIQCQVDSQVTMMFWYRQQPGQSLTLIATANQGSEATYESGFVIDKFPISRPNLTFSTLTVSNMSPEDSSIYLCSVEDRGGKETQYFGPGTRLLVL.

The CDR3: CASSLPGRSQETQYF. In DNA form, the CDR3 reads TGTGCCAGCAGCTTGCCGGGACGGTCTCAAGAGACCCAGTACTTC. The rearrangement joins TRBV5-4 to TRBJ2-5, with D perhaps being TRBD1 or TRBD2 (5 bases each). Trimming pared 1 base from V and 2 bases from J, leaving 12 bases between. The germline V gene encodes CDR1 SGHNT and CDR2 YYREEE (reference sequence). CDR3 size: 15 residues.

With regard to this clonotype: Possible read error: a much larger clone is one base away. The V and J genes are TRBV6-1 and TRBJ2-7; D ambiguous. The CDR3 runs 11 residues. The germline V gene has CDR1 MNHNS and CDR2 SASEGT. The CDR3 sequence is CAARKGLERYF. CDR3 nucleotide sequence: TGTGCCGCTCGGAAGGGTCTAGAGCGGTACTTC.

The DNA of the CDR3 is TGCAGTGCTAGACTCCCTGCGAGAAAGAACACTGAAGCTTTCTTT. As protein: CSARLPARKNTEAFF. The chain uses TRBV20-1 and TRBJ1-1; D gene ambiguous. The germline V and J ends were trimmed by 2 bases and 1 base, with 14 bases remaining between them. Germline assignment: CDR1 DFQATT and CDR2 SNEGSKA (reference sequence). This CDR3 comprises 15 residues.

This clonotype came up many times. The rearrangement uses TRBV5-1 and TRBJ1-2, with 7 positions matching TRBD1. This CDR3 has 15 amino acids. V trimming: 0 bases; J trimming: 0 bases; junction bases outside the gene matches: 2. Looked up from germline, CDR1 is SGHRS and CDR2 is YFSETQ. CDR3 in DNA: TGCGCCAGCAGCTTGGCCCAGGGGGCTAACTATGGCTACACCTTC. Amino acids: CASSLAQGANYGYTF.

This clonotype was counted at least ten times. Being one base from a much bigger clone, this may be a read error. CDR3 bases: TGTGCCCACAAGGGGGCAGCTCGTGAGACCCAGTACTTC. Translated, it gives CAHKGAARETQYF. The chain carries TRBV6-6 and TRBJ2-5; TRBD1 agrees at 7 bases. The CDR3 length is 13 residues. The germline V gene encodes CDR1 MNHNY and CDR2 SVGAGI (reference sequence). J was trimmed by 5 bases and V by 11 bases; bases with no gene match: 11.

The rearrangement joins TRBV6-9 to TRBJ2-5; no firm D call. Germline-derived CDR1 and CDR2 are MNHGY and SVAAGI. CDR3 length equals 14 residues. V dropped 4 bases and J dropped 2 bases, with 11 bases sitting between them. The CDR3 is CASSSLAVQETQYF. Here the CDR3 DNA reads TGTGCCAGCAGTTCTTTAGCTGTACAAGAGACCCAGTACTTC.

This rearrangement joins TRBV6-6 to TRBJ2-7; TRBD2 might be the D (5 bases). This CDR3 region has 13 residues. The V gene's germline CDR1 is MNHNY and CDR2 SVGAGI (reference sequence). The V end lost 4 bases, the J end lost 2 bases, and 9 bases lay between the germline ends. The CDR3 bases are TGTGCCAGCAGTTCCGAACTAGCCTACGAGCAGTACTTC. Translating it yields CASSSELAYEQYF.

This clonotype has a count of ten or more. The CDR3: CASNTRQTDTQYF. For the CDR3, the DNA is TGTGCCAGCAACACCCGACAGACAGATACGCAGTATTTT. The V gene is TRBV9, the J gene TRBJ2-3, with D possibly being TRBD1 (5 bases). V gave up 6 bases and J gave up 3 bases, with 11 bases separating them. The CDR3 covers 13 residues. The germline V gene encodes CDR1 SGDLS and CDR2 YYNGEE. The complete variable domain, with remaining parts taken from reference TRBV9 and TRBJ2-3, reads DSGVTQTPKHLITATGQRVTLRCSPRSGDLSVYWYQQSLDQGLQFLIQYYNGEERAKGNILERFSAQQFPDLHSELNLSSLELGDSALYFCASNTRQTDTQYFGPGTRLTVL.

This clonotype was counted a few times. This chain uses TRBV18 with TRBJ2-4; TRBD2 matches at 13 bases. The ends lost 0 bases at V and 5 bases at J; junction bases unmatched: 4. The CDR3 is 17 residues long. Germline-derived CDR1 and CDR2 are KGHSH and LQKENI. The DNA of the CDR3 is TGTGCCAGCTCACCACCGCGACTAGCGGGGGGTGAAAACATTCAGTACTTC. This gives the protein CASSPPRLAGGENIQYF.

The V call is TRBV7-9, the J call TRBJ2-4; TRBD1 matches 7 bases. Germline V gene data show CDR1 as SEHNR and CDR2 as FQNEAQ (reference sequence). The CDR3 length is 12 residues. After removal of 4 bases from V and 13 bases from J, the junction contained 7 bases not matched to a gene. CDR3 in DNA: TGTGCCAGCAGCTGGACAGGCTACGGGCAGTACTTC. Residues: CASSWTGYGQYF.

The chain uses TRBV7-2 and TRBJ2-7; TRBD2 matches 8 bases. TRBJ2-5 explains the end of the DNA better; the J call may be wrong. The CDR3 length is 16 residues. Germline values: CDR1 SGHTA, CDR2 FQGNSA. CDR3 loop: CASSLVPLAAQETQYF. The CDR3 nucleotides are TGTGCCAGCAGCTTAGTCCCACTAGCGGCTCAAGAGACCCAGTACTTC.

On this clonotype itself: A single base separates this from a much larger clone, so it may be a read error. This rearrangement joins TRBV7-2 to TRBJ2-3, with a possible D match to TRBD2 (6 bases). The germline V gene has CDR1 SGHTA and CDR2 FQGNSA. The CDR3 has 20 amino acids. V was cut by 1 base and J by 4 bases, with 27 bases left in between. CDR3 nucleotide sequence: TGTGCCAGCAGCTTAGGCTTCGGCCGTGCAGGGAGGTATCGCGCAGATACGCAGTATTTT. Residues: CASSLGFGRAGRYRADTQYF.

This clonotype was observed at least ten times. V gene TRBV20-1 combines with J gene TRBJ2-5; tentatively, D is TRBD2 (7 bases). The V end lost 5 bases, the J end lost 3 bases, and 28 bases lay between the germline ends. CDR1 and CDR2 from the germline V gene are DFQATT and SNEGSKA (reference sequence). The CDR3 is 18 amino acids. The CDR3 DNA sequence: TGCAGTGCTTTCCCCGGGGGGCTGGGAGAGGATTTTAAAGAGACCCAGTACTTC. Translating gives CSAFPGGLGEDFKETQYF.